The 28 T cell receptor beta chains below were found in one sample sequenced in a study of beta chain features in type 1 diabetes. Since all of the isolated RNA was reverse transcribed, expressed TCRB transcripts were what got sequenced. The data were produced by immunoSEQ multiplex PCR, yet TCRdb's version contains in-frame clones alone and is incomplete. The data show around 500,000 clones, roughly an eighth seen once. Source material: naive CD4+ T cells from blood. Every receptor here comes from a woman aged 18-29 years in good health.

This clone has more than one count but fewer than ten. This chain links TRBV21-1 with TRBJ1-5; no DNA check was done on the table's D call, TRBD1. TRBV21-1 is noted as a pseudogene. The CDR3 has 16 residues. CDR3: CASSKEETVSNQPQHF. The CDR3 DNA reads TGTGCCAGCAGCAAAGAGGAGACAGTGAGCAATCAGCCCCAGCATTTT.

The CDR3 sequence is CASSAFVSGANVLTF. The CDR3 DNA follows: TGCGCCAGCAGCGCCTTTGTCTCTGGGGCCAACGTCCTGACTTTC. The chain combines TRBV5-1 with TRBJ2-6; D gene unclear. The CDR3 contains 15 residues. Trimming cost V 4 bases and J 0 bases, with 8 bases left between them. Looked up from germline, CDR1 is SGHRS and CDR2 is YFSETQ.

This clone has just a few counts. Additional DNA sequences in this sample encode the identical CDR3. The chain is built from TRBV4-3 and TRBJ2-5; D gene unclear. Germline lookup yields CDR1 LGHNA and CDR2 YSLEER. This CDR3 has 13 amino acids. Trimming left V 1 base short and J 4 bases short, with 7 bases between. CDR3 loop: CASSQGPRETQYF. CDR3 nucleotides: TGCGCCAGCAGCCAAGGTCCAAGAGAGACCCAGTACTTC.

This clone has more than one count but fewer than ten. CDR3: CASSRPTGPRDSPLHF. CDR3 coding DNA: TGCGCCAGCAGCCGGCCGACAGGGCCCCGGGATTCACCCCTCCACTTT. The chain carries TRBV4-1 and TRBJ1-6, with TRBD1 matching over 7 bases. The CDR3 runs to 16 residues. With V trimmed by 4 bases and J by 8 bases, 11 bases remained unmatched. The germline V gene has CDR1 MGHRA and CDR2 YSYEKL.

With regard to this clone: Other nucleotide sequences from this sample produce the same CDR3. The chain's CDR3 is CASSSSYEQYV. The CDR3 DNA is TGTGCCAGCAGTTCATCCTACGAGCAGTACGTC. V gene TRBV28 combines with J gene TRBJ2-7; no clear D. The CDR3 consists of 11 residues. In germline, CDR1 is MDHEN, CDR2 SYDVKM. The germline V and J ends were trimmed by 4 bases and 1 base, with 2 bases remaining between them.

This rearrangement joins TRBV7-9 to TRBJ2-5, with D maybe TRBD2 (6 bases). CDR3 size: 15 residues. Germline loops: CDR1 SEHNR, CDR2 FQNEAQ (reference sequence). Deletions cut 5 bases from V and 1 base from J, with 14 bases between. CDR3 sequence (DNA): TGTGCCAGCAGCCAAACCGGGGGTTCCCAAGAGACCCAGTACTTC. This translates into CASSQTGGSQETQYF.

The chain links TRBV4-2 to TRBJ2-1, with 8 bases fitting TRBD2. V was clipped by 1 base and J by 3 bases; unmatched bases: 8. Looked up from germline, CDR1 is LGHNA and CDR2 is YNFKEQ. The CDR3 is 17 amino acids. The chain's CDR3 is CASSQVSAGANYNEQFF. DNA of the CDR3: TGTGCCAGCAGCCAAGTTTCAGCGGGAGCGAACTACAATGAGCAGTTCTTC.

This clone was observed a few times. In DNA, the CDR3 is TGCAGCGTCAGCAGGGGTGTGGGGAACACTGAAGCTTTCTTT. It translates to CSVSRGVGNTEAFF. The V gene is TRBV29-1, the J gene TRBJ1-1; tentative D call: TRBD1 (6 bases). CDR1 and CDR2 from the germline V gene are SQVTM and ANQGSEA. The CDR3 has 14 amino acids. Trimming stripped 6 bases from V and 1 base from J, with 15 bases between.

This clone was detected only a few times. The rearrangement joins TRBV7-7 to TRBJ2-5; no firm D call. From germline, CDR1 is SSHAT and CDR2 FNYEAQ (reference sequence). The CDR3 consists of 12 residues. Trimming shortened V by 5 bases and J by 7 bases, and 11 bases separated the two germline ends. In DNA form, the CDR3 reads TGTGCCAGCAGCCCCCCGCTGGGGACCCAGTACTTC. Translation gives CASSPPLGTQYF.

The chain couples TRBV18 to TRBJ2-5; the D call may be TRBD1 or TRBD2 (5 bases each). This CDR3 is built from 16 residues. V was cut by 0 bases and J by 5 bases, with 16 bases left in between. Per germline, CDR1 KGHSH and CDR2 LQKENI. The CDR3 sequence is CASSPPNTGPGETQYF. In DNA, the CDR3 is TGTGCCAGCTCACCACCGAATACGGGGCCAGGGGAGACCCAGTACTTC.

The rearrangement joins TRBV9 to TRBJ2-1, with D possibly being TRBD2 (6 bases). The germline V and J ends were trimmed by 4 bases and 13 bases, with 15 bases remaining between them. Germline V gives CDR1 SGDLS, CDR2 YYNGEE. This CDR3 spans 12 amino acids. CDR3 in DNA: TGTGCCAGCAGCCGGGACTTCCCGCCACAGTTCTTC. Encoded protein: CASSRDFPPQFF.

This sequence joins TRBV6-5 and TRBJ1-6, with D possibly TRBD1 on 5 matching bases. Germline V lookup: CDR1 MNHEY, CDR2 SVGAGI. The length of the CDR3 is 15 residues. The V and J ends lost 6 bases and 6 bases respectively, with 15 bases between them. DNA of the CDR3: TGTGCCAGCAGACGTCCAGACAGCCGTAATTCACCCCTCCACTTT. It specifies CASRRPDSRNSPLHF.

This clone showed up just a few times. This sequence joins TRBV15 and TRBJ2-1, with 13 positions matching TRBD2. The CDR3 spans 19 residues. The V segment lost 2 bases and the J segment 3 bases; nucleotides outside the gene matches: 10. CDR1 is LNHNV, CDR2 YYDKDF, per germline (reference sequence). CDR3 sequence (DNA): TGTGCCACCAGCAGAAAAGGACTAGCGGGGGCCGCTTTCTACAATGAGCAGTTCTTC. Residues: CATSRKGLAGAAFYNEQFF.

This clone was detected a few times. The chain couples TRBV9 to TRBJ2-3, with D maybe TRBD2 (6 bases). This CDR3 comprises 14 residues. Trimming removed 4 bases at V and 0 bases at J, with 9 bases between. Germline V gene lookup returns CDR1 SGDLS and CDR2 YYNGEE. CDR3 in amino acids: CASSLGLSTDTQYF. In DNA form, the CDR3 reads TGTGCCAGCAGCCTGGGACTTAGCACAGATACGCAGTATTTT.

This clone showed up just a few times. The rearrangement links TRBV4-2 to TRBJ2-1, with 10 bases aligning to TRBD2. The CDR3 contains 17 residues. Unmatched junction bases numbered 8, after V lost 0 bases and J lost 6 bases. CDR1 is LGHNA and CDR2 is YNFKEQ in the germline V gene. CDR3 sequence: CASSQDISSGSRNEQFF. The CDR3, as DNA: TGTGCCAGCAGCCAAGATATATCTAGCGGGAGCCGCAATGAGCAGTTCTTC.

In its sample, this clone was seen a few times. Other DNA sequences from this sample encode an identical CDR3 as well. The chain carries TRBV7-2 and TRBJ2-7, with 8 bases lining up with TRBD2. V trimming: 0 bases; J trimming: 1 base; junction bases outside the gene matches: 2. CDR1 and CDR2 from the germline V gene are SGHTA and FQGNSA. The CDR3 runs 15 residues. DNA for the CDR3: TGTGCCAGCAGCTTAGCCAGCGGGAGTTCCTACGAGCAGTACTTC. This sequence encodes CASSLASGSSYEQYF.

This clone was found a few times. The rearrangement joins TRBV7-9 to TRBJ2-1; D is perhaps TRBD1 (6 bases). The length of the CDR3 is 13 residues. The V and J ends lost 5 bases and 4 bases respectively, with 9 bases between them. Germline values: CDR1 SEHNR, CDR2 FQNEAQ (reference sequence). The CDR3 reads CASSRGQYNEQFF. The CDR3 DNA reads TGTGCCAGCAGCCGTGGACAGTACAATGAGCAGTTCTTC.

This clone was counted between two and nine times. The V gene is TRBV30, the J gene TRBJ2-5, with TRBD2 matching over 10 bases. The length of the CDR3 is 15 residues. V dropped 4 bases and J dropped 11; count of bases not matched to a gene: 16. Per germline, CDR1 GTSNPN and CDR2 SVGIG (reference sequence). The CDR3 region has the DNA TGTGCCTGGATTCTGGGACTAGCGTACTCTCGGGAGCAGTACTTC. This codes for CAWILGLAYSREQYF.

This clone was picked up a small number of times. The rearrangement joins TRBV4-3 to TRBJ2-1; 7 bases fit TRBD1. Germline trimming cut 2 bases from V and 7 bases from J; bases unmatched to any gene: 2. The CDR3 loop spans 13 amino acids. Per germline, CDR1 LGHNA and CDR2 YSLEER. The CDR3 DNA reads TGCGCCAGCAGCCAACGACAGGGAAATGAGCAGTTCTTC. The encoded protein is CASSQRQGNEQFF.

A few counts support this clone. The chain joins TRBV9 to TRBJ1-2; tentatively, D is TRBD1 (5 bases). V was pared by 1 base and J by 8 bases, with 18 bases between. CDR1 is SGDLS and CDR2 is YYNGEE in the germline V gene. The CDR3 length is 15 residues. The DNA of the CDR3 is TGTGCCAGCAGCGTAATAGGTGGGCAGGGAGAAGGCTACACCTTC. It translates to CASSVIGGQGEGYTF.

This clone was counted a few times. CDR3 in amino acids: CASSQRWERYNEQFF. The CDR3 nucleotides read TGCGCCAGCAGCCAGCGCTGGGAACGCTACAATGAGCAGTTCTTC. The chain carries TRBV4-3 and TRBJ2-1; D uncertain. The CDR3 covers 15 residues. Germline CDR1 is LGHNA and CDR2 is YSLEER. Trimming took off 3 bases at V and 3 bases at J, with 12 bases between the two ends.

This clone was found a few times. This chain connects TRBV9 to TRBJ2-2; 7 bases are shared with TRBD1. Germline CDR1 is SGDLS and CDR2 is YYNGEE. The J segment lost 6 bases and the V segment lost 0 bases, leaving 5 bases of the junction unmatched. This CDR3 comprises 15 residues. DNA of the CDR3: TGTGCCAGCAGCGTAGTGGGACAGTCCCCCGGGGAGCTGTTTTTT. It specifies CASSVVGQSPGELFF. Full variable domain (rest looked up from reference TRBV9 and TRBJ2-2): DSGVTQTPKHLITATGQRVTLRCSPRSGDLSVYWYQQSLDQGLQFLIQYYNGEERAKGNILERFSAQQFPDLHSELNLSSLELGDSALYFCASSVVGQSPGELFFGEGSRLTVL.

The chain combines TRBV7-3 with TRBJ2-5, with a tentative D call TRBD1 (6 bases). The V end was cut by 1 base, the J end by 4 bases, with 7 bases between. The CDR3 length is 13 residues. CDR1 and CDR2 from the germline V gene are SGHTA and FQGTGA. In DNA form, the CDR3 reads TGTGCCAGCAGCTTAATAGGGGGAGAGACCCAGTACTTC. Translating gives CASSLIGGETQYF.

This clone was recorded a few times. The chain joins TRBV4-2 to TRBJ2-7; 8 bases agree with TRBD2. CDR3 length: 16 amino acids. J was trimmed by 0 bases and V by 0 bases; bases with no gene match: 4. Germline V gene lookup returns CDR1 LGHNA and CDR2 YNFKEQ. The CDR3 protein is CASSQDLGTSSYEQYF. CDR3 bases: TGTGCCAGCAGCCAAGACCTCGGGACTAGCTCCTACGAGCAGTACTTC.

This clone came up a few times. The chain couples TRBV5-1 to TRBJ2-5; D gene ambiguous. Looked up from germline, CDR1 is SGHRS and CDR2 is YFSETQ. The CDR3 is 17 amino acids. V was trimmed by 1 base and J by 4 bases, leaving 20 bases between them. Here the CDR3 reads CASSLLPAADVGETQYF. As DNA, the CDR3 is TGCGCCAGCAGCTTGCTACCGGCGGCGGATGTGGGAGAGACCCAGTACTTC.

This rearrangement joins TRBV4-3 to TRBJ2-7; TRBD1 is a possible D gene (5 bases). Between the trimmed V and J ends, which lost 4 bases and 6 bases, there was a span of 16 bases. Germline assignment: CDR1 LGHNA and CDR2 YSLEER. The length of the CDR3 is 14 residues. The DNA of the CDR3 is TGCGCCAGCAGCCCCGGAGCCTCCCAGGGCGAGCAGTACTTC. Amino acid sequence: CASSPGASQGEQYF.

This chain joins TRBV29-1 and TRBJ2-4; D not certain. The V and J ends lost 1 base and 4 bases respectively, with 8 bases between them. CDR1 is SQVTM and CDR2 is ANQGSEA in the germline V gene. CDR3 size: 13 residues. The CDR3 DNA sequence: TGCAGCGTTGAAGTAAAGGAAAAAAACATTCAGTACTTC. It specifies CSVEVKEKNIQYF. Drawing the rest from reference TRBV29-1 and TRBJ2-4, the complete variable domain is SAVISQKPSRDICQRGTSLTIQCQVDSQVTMMFWYRQQPGQSLTLIATANQGSEATYESGFVIDKFPISRPNLTFSTLTVSNMSPEDSSIYLCSVEVKEKNIQYFGAGTRLSVL.

The chain has TRBV7-2 and TRBJ2-3; 7 bases are shared with TRBD2. J gave up 6 bases and V 5 bases, and 8 bases lay outside the gene matches. CDR1 is SGHTA and CDR2 is FQGNSA in the germline V gene. The CDR3 extends over 14 amino acids. The CDR3 DNA reads TGTGCCAGCAGCGCCCGACTAGCCGCGGATACGCAGTATTTT. Its translation is CASSARLAADTQYF.